This T cell receptor beta chain was found in a study of vaccination effects on CD4 cells after COVID-19. Study-level background: The second dose preceded post-vaccine samples by a median of 72 days. It was with around 10 IU/ml IL-2 and 9.5 to 10 ug/ml peptides that some 1.9 million PBMC per well were cultured.

Sequencing used immunoSEQ multiplex PCR; TCRdb keeps in-frame clones, though not all of them. The repertoire holds around 47,000 clones, 55% to 85% seen once, with about 10% in the top ten. Culturing for roughly 9 days preceded CD4+ T cell isolation. Each person got two doses of an mRNA SARS-CoV-2 vaccine, BNT162b2 or mRNA-1273. Previously uninfected by SARS-CoV-2, the vaccine recipients also showed negative nucleocapsid antibodies. The CDR3 length is 16 residues. The germline CDR1 and CDR2 sequences are SGHKS and YYEKEE (reference sequence). Losses at the gene ends were 4 bases for V and 3 bases for J; bases not matched to a gene: 10. General study results and limits: Late post-vaccination samples showed marked contraction of infection- and vaccine-induced clones.

Points on this clone: Its antigen is unknown.

This sequence originates from a human donor who received a COVID-19 vaccine. The chain recombines TRBV5-5 with TRBJ2-1; 7 bases are shared with TRBD2. Sequencing was performed on CD4+ T cells from PBMCs cultured without peptide, taken after COVID-19 vaccination. CDR3 residues: CASSPPGSGIYNEQFF. DNA of the CDR3: TGTGCCAGCAGCCCACCTGGGAGCGGGATCTACAATGAGCAGTTCTTC. The full variable domain, with the rest looked up from reference TRBV5-5 and TRBJ2-1, is DAGVTQSPTHLIKTRGQQVTLRCSPISGHKSVSWYQQVLGQGPQFIFQYYEKEERGRGNFPDRFSARQFPNYSSELNVNALLLGDSALYLCASSPPGSGIYNEQFFGPGTRLTVL.